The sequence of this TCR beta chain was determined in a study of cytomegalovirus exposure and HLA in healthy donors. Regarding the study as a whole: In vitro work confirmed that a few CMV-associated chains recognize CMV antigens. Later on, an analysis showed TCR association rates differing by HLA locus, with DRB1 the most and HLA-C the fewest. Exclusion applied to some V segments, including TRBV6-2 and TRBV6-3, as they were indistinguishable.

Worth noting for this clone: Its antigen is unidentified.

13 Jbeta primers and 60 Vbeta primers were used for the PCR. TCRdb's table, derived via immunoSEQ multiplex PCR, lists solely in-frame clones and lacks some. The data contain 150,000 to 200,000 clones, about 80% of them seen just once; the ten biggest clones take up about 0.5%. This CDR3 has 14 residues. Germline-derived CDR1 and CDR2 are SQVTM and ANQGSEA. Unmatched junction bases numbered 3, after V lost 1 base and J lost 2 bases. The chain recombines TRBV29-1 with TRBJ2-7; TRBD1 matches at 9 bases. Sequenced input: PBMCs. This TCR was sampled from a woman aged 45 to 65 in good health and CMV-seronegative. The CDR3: CSVEGDREPYEQYF. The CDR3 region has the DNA TGCAGCGTTGAAGGGGACAGGGAGCCCTACGAGCAGTACTTC.